A selection of T cell receptor beta chains follows, all from one sample in a study of cytomegalovirus exposure and HLA in healthy donors. Data came from immunoSEQ multiplex PCR; TCRdb stores just in-frame clones and leaves some out. Among about 190,000 clones, more than 80% were seen once, and the ten largest hold 2.4%. Input material: PBMCs. The receptors shown here come from a male donor in good health and CMV-seronegative. Each CDR3 is given with its conserved first and last residue. Fields, in order: clone size, D gene, V gene, J gene, CDR3 protein, CDR3 DNA. A D gene is named only where the DNA matches it firmly. Rows give clone size only sometimes, using once, few, many, or a class for an expanded clone.

-	TRBD1	TRBV5-1	TRBJ2-2	CASSSTGWGELFF	TGCGCCAGCAGCTCGACAGGGTGGGGGGAGCTGTTTTTT
-	TRBD2	TRBV4-3	TRBJ2-3	CASSPGLAGGIATDTQYF	TGCGCCAGCAGCCCGGGACTAGCGGGAGGGATTGCCACAGATACGCAGTATTTT
-	-	TRBV7-3	TRBJ1-5	CASSLTGGQPQHF	TGTGCCAGCAGCTTAACAGGGGGTCAGCCCCAGCATTTT
-	TRBD1	TRBV28	TRBJ2-4	CANRTGTEGAKNIQYF	TGTGCCAACAGGACAGGGACGGAGGGAGCCAAAAACATTCAGTACTTC
-	TRBD1	TRBV7-6	TRBJ2-7	CASSLGTGSPTDEQYF	TGTGCCAGCAGCCTGGGGACAGGGTCCCCTACCGACGAGCAGTACTTC
few	TRBD1	TRBV10-3	TRBJ2-7	CAAGQGAYEQYF	TGTGCCGCTGGACAGGGGGCGTACGAGCAGTACTTC
-	-	TRBV5-8	TRBJ2-3	CASSLGLAGGTDTQYF	TGTGCCAGCAGCTTGGGCTTGGCAGGCGGCACAGATACGCAGTATTTT
-	TRBD2	TRBV5-1	TRBJ2-2	CASNLVPSGSNTGELFF	TGCGCCAGCAATCTAGTACCTAGCGGGTCGAACACCGGGGAGCTGTTTTTT
-	-	TRBV19	TRBJ2-3	CASSIRGSTDTQYF	TGTGCCAGTAGTATCCGAGGGTCCACAGATACGCAGTATTTT
-	TRBD1	TRBV19	TRBJ1-2	CASSLTGQMGNYGYTF	TGTGCCAGTAGCCTTACGGGACAGATGGGTAACTATGGCTACACCTTC
-	-	TRBV5-1	TRBJ2-5	CASSLGGLSETQYF	TGCGCCAGCAGCTTGGGGGGCCTTTCGGAGACCCAGTACTTC
-	-	TRBV9	TRBJ1-1	CASSVVQGAGTEAFF	TGTGCCAGCAGCGTAGTTCAGGGCGCGGGGACTGAAGCTTTCTTT
-	TRBD1	TRBV6-6	TRBJ1-4	CASRGQPQATNEKLFF	TGTGCCAGCAGGGGACAGCCTCAGGCAACTAATGAAAAACTGTTTTTT
-	-	TRBV7-9	TRBJ1-5	CASSSTDDSNQPQHF	TGTGCCAGCAGTTCAACAGACGATAGCAATCAGCCCCAGCATTTT
-	TRBD1	TRBV10-1	TRBJ1-6	CASSPQGQGYYNSPLHF	TGCGCCAGCAGTCCTCAGGGACAGGGTTACTATAATTCACCCCTCCACTTT
-	TRBD1	TRBV5-1	TRBJ1-1	CASSYTAGQGPLNPEAFF	TGCGCCAGCAGCTACACCGCGGGACAGGGGCCCTTGAACCCTGAAGCTTTCTTT
-	TRBD2	TRBV2	TRBJ2-2	CASTLAGGLTGELFF	TGTGCCAGTACCCTAGCGGGGGGGCTCACCGGGGAGCTGTTTTTT
-	-	TRBV13	TRBJ2-7	CASSFQFSSYEQYF	TGTGCCAGCAGCTTTCAATTTAGCTCCTACGAGCAGTACTTC
-	TRBD2	TRBV14	TRBJ2-5	CASSQERLAGVETQYF	TGTGCCAGCAGCCAAGAAAGACTAGCGGGAGTGGAGACCCAGTACTTC
once	-	TRBV7-9	TRBJ2-2	CASSLTVGELFF	TGTGCCAGCAGCTTGACAGTCGGGGAGCTGTTTTTT
-	-	TRBV6-6	TRBJ1-4	CASSYRGYEKLFF	TGTGCCAGCAGTTACAGAGGGTACGAAAAACTGTTTTTT
-	-	TRBV19	TRBJ1-5	CASKLEGQVFNQPQHF	TGTGCCAGCAAACTTGAGGGACAAGTGTTTAATCAGCCCCAGCATTTT
-	-	TRBV7-6	TRBJ2-5	CASSPRPGGEETQYF	TGTGCCAGCAGCCCCCGCCCCGGGGGAGAAGAGACCCAGTACTTC
-	-	TRBV25-1	TRBJ2-3	CASRPTNPRATDTQYF	TGTGCCAGCAGACCTACTAACCCCAGAGCCACAGATACGCAGTATTTT
-	TRBD1	TRBV5-5	TRBJ1-6	CASSLWTGFLGVNNSPLHF	TGTGCCAGCAGCTTGTGGACAGGGTTTTTAGGGGTGAATAATTCACCCCTCCACTTT
few	-	TRBV14	TRBJ1-5	CASSQGAQPQHF	TGTGCCAGCAGCCAAGGGGCTCAGCCCCAGCATTTT
-	TRBD1	TRBV4-1	TRBJ2-6	CASSQERQGAFRANVLTF	TGCGCCAGCAGCCAAGAAAGGCAGGGGGCTTTCCGGGCCAACGTCCTGACTTTC
-	-	TRBV4-1	TRBJ2-2	CASSRQGELFF	TGCGCCAGCAGCCGACAGGGGGAGCTGTTTTTT
-	TRBD1	TRBV30	TRBJ1-4	CGWATGGPRKGLFF	TGTGGGTGGGCGACAGGGGGACCTCGCAAGGGACTGTTTTTT
-	TRBD2	TRBV25-1	TRBJ2-1	CASSVASGHNEQFF	TGTGCCAGCAGTGTCGCTAGCGGCCACAATGAGCAGTTCTTC
-	-	TRBV27	TRBJ2-7	CASRKRQDSSSEQYF	TGTGCCAGCAGAAAACGACAGGACAGTTCAAGCGAGCAGTACTTC
-	-	TRBV11-2	TRBJ1-4	CASSFTRKNEKLFF	TGTGCCAGCAGCTTCACCAGAAAGAATGAAAAACTGTTTTTT
-	-	TRBV6-4	TRBJ2-2	CASREDRNTGELFF	TGTGCCAGCAGGGAGGACAGGAACACCGGGGAGCTGTTTTTT
-	TRBD1	TRBV5-1	TRBJ2-5	CASSLGGGLETQYF	TGCGCCAGCAGCTTGGGAGGGGGCCTAGAGACCCAGTACTTC
-	-	TRBV7-2	TRBJ2-7	CASSLEPSPKLPYEQYF	TGTGCCAGCAGCTTAGAACCTTCGCCCAAACTCCCCTACGAGCAGTACTTC
-	-	TRBV27	TRBJ1-4	CASSPYDRYNEKLFF	TGTGCCAGCAGTCCATATGACAGATATAATGAAAAACTGTTTTTT
-	-	TRBV7-2	TRBJ2-1	CASSLGLDGLFF	TGTGCCAGCAGCTTAGGGCTAGACGGACTGTTCTTC
-	-	TRBV4-2	TRBJ1-1	CASSQETGTNTEAFF	TGTGCCAGCAGCCAAGAGACCGGGACAAACACTGAAGCTTTCTTT
-	TRBD2	TRBV29-1	TRBJ2-2	CSVYSGRHTGELFF	TGCAGCGTTTATAGCGGGAGGCACACCGGGGAGCTGTTTTTT
-	-	TRBV7-3	TRBJ2-6	CASSLVTLGSGANVLTF	TGTGCCAGCAGCTTAGTCACTCTCGGCTCTGGGGCCAACGTCCTGACTTTC
few	-	TRBV28	TRBJ2-1	CASSSQSRLDNEQFF	TGTGCCAGCAGTTCACAGAGCCGGCTGGACAATGAGCAGTTCTTC
few	-	TRBV5-4	TRBJ2-3	CASSPLQGTDTQYF	TGTGCCAGCAGCCCCCTCCAGGGGACAGATACGCAGTATTTT
-	-	TRBV6-5	TRBJ2-7	CASSYSAQTYEQYF	TGTGCCAGCAGTTACTCGGCCCAGACCTACGAGCAGTACTTC
-	-	TRBV13	TRBJ1-1	CASSLGIQGLWTEAFF	TGTGCCAGCAGCTTAGGCATACAGGGTCTTTGGACTGAAGCTTTCTTT
-	-	TRBV7-2	TRBJ2-1	CASSSNLLSGEGWLF	TGTGCCAGCAGCTCCAATCTGCTGTCAGGGGAGGGTTGGCTCTTC
-	TRBD1	TRBV19	TRBJ2-7	CASSMRETGTGLREQYF	TGTGCCAGTAGTATGCGGGAAACCGGGACAGGGCTCCGCGAGCAGTACTTC
-	TRBD1	TRBV27	TRBJ1-4	CASSLGTGGRATNEKLFF	TGTGCCAGCAGTTTAGGGACAGGGGGCCGCGCAACTAATGAAAAACTGTTTTTT
-	-	TRBV5-1	TRBJ1-2	CASSLATVGGYGYTF	TGCGCCAGCAGCTTGGCGACGGTGGGCGGGTATGGCTACACCTTC
-	-	TRBV18	TRBJ2-2	CASSPAGVETGELFF	TGTGCCAGCTCCCCCGCCGGGGTGGAAACCGGGGAGCTGTTTTTT
-	-	TRBV6-1	TRBJ2-7	CASSEATGFSYEQYF	TGTGCCAGCAGTGAGGCAACAGGTTTTTCCTACGAGCAGTACTTC
-	-	TRBV7-9	TRBJ2-7	CASSRVDSSYEQYF	TGTGCCAGCAGCCGAGTAGATAGCTCCTACGAGCAGTACTTC
-	-	TRBV7-9	TRBJ1-1	CASRSTSNTEAFF	TGTGCCAGCAGATCAACATCGAACACTGAAGCTTTCTTT
-	-	TRBV29-1	TRBJ1-1	CSVENRLRAPKGAFF	TGCAGCGTTGAAAACAGGCTCAGGGCTCCAAAAGGAGCTTTCTTT
-	TRBD2	TRBV7-2	TRBJ2-6	CASSLGAGGWYSGANVLTF	TGTGCCAGCAGCTTGGGGGCGGGAGGGTGGTACTCTGGGGCCAACGTCCTGACTTTC
-	TRBD1	TRBV27	TRBJ2-1	CASSLLRTGGNEQFF	TGTGCCAGCAGTTTACTCCGGACAGGCGGCAATGAGCAGTTCTTC
-	TRBD1	TRBV27	TRBJ1-5	CASSDLQGGNQPQHF	TGTGCCAGCAGTGACCTACAGGGGGGAAATCAGCCCCAGCATTTT
-	TRBD1	TRBV28	TRBJ1-5	CASSLWTGQGNQPQHF	TGTGCCAGCAGTTTGTGGACAGGGCAGGGCAATCAGCCCCAGCATTTT